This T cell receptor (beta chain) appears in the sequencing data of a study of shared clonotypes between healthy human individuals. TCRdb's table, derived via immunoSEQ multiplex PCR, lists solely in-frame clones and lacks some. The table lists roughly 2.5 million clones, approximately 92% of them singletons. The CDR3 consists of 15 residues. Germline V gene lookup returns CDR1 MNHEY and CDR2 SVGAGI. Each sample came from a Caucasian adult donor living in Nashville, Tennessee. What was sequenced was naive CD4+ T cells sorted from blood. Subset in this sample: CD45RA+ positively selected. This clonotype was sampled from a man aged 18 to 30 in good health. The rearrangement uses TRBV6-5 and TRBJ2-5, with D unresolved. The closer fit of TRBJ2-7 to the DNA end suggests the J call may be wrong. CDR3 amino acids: CASSYVKDGRYEQYF. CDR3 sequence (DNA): TGTGCCAGCAGTTACGTAAAGGACGGTAGATACGAGCAGTACTTC.